The 3 T cell receptor beta chains listed next were all sequenced from one sample in a study of CD8+ T cells in alopecia areata. As for treatment: oral pan-JAK inhibitor, 5-10 mg twice daily. Extraction of RNA preceded its reverse transcription into cDNA, which served as the sequencing template. This table comes from immunoSEQ multiplex PCR, and its TCRdb copy is limited to in-frame clones, with some not included. This table has about 180,000 clones, about 51% appearing once. This sample comprised CD8+ T cells sorted from blood, obtained between weeks 51 and 54, from a patient treated with tofacitinib. Receptor source: a human donor with alopecia areata.

This chain connects TRBV13 to TRBJ1-1; D remains ambiguous. Trimming stripped 5 bases from V and 5 bases from J, with 12 bases between. The length of the CDR3 is 13 residues. Germline CDR1 PRHDT, CDR2 FYEKMQ (reference sequence). The CDR3 coding sequence is TGTGCCAGCAGCCCCGGTGAAGAGACTGAAGCTTTCTTT. Protein: CASSPGEETEAFF.

The genes are TRBV25-1 and TRBJ2-3; perhaps D is TRBD1 or TRBD2 (6 bases each). The CDR3 has 15 residues. CDR1 MGHDK and CDR2 SYGVNS come from the germline V gene. V lost 0 bases and J 5 bases, leaving 12 bases between the germline ends. The CDR3 nucleotides read TGTGCCAGCAGTGAATATCTCGGGGGCCTAGATACGCAGTATTTT. Translating gives CASSEYLGGLDTQYF.

The sample holds a few counts of this clone. This chain joins TRBV13 and TRBJ2-7; D gene ambiguous. The V and J ends lost 4 bases and 0 bases respectively, with 16 bases between them. CDR3 length: 16 residues. The germline CDR1 and CDR2 sequences are PRHDT and FYEKMQ (reference sequence). Here the CDR3 reads CASSWNFDINSYEQYF. In DNA, the CDR3 is TGTGCCAGCAGCTGGAATTTTGACATAAACTCCTACGAGCAGTACTTC.